The 26 T cell receptor beta chains given below trace back to one sample, sequenced in a study of blood T cell repertoires in COVID-19. Sequencing was performed with immunoSEQ multiplex PCR; in TCRdb, only in-frame clones are kept and a portion is missing. The profile covers about 160,000 clones, with roughly 89% appearing a single time and 10% taken by the ten largest. The sequenced sample consisted of peripheral blood. These receptors were obtained from an older woman with COVID-19, enrolled during active disease.

The chain employs TRBV25-1 and TRBJ1-6; 8 positions match TRBD1. Germline V CDR1 and CDR2: MGHDK, SYGVNS. The trim removed 3 bases at V and 3 bases at J, leaving 1 base unmatched. There are 15 residues in the CDR3. CDR3 in DNA: TGTGCCAGCAGTGACGGACAGGGCTATAATTCACCCCTCCACTTT. Its translation is CASSDGQGYNSPLHF.

The chain links TRBV2 to TRBJ1-1; weak D call: TRBD1 (5 bases). CDR1 and CDR2 from the germline V gene are SNHLY and FYNNEI. CDR3 size: 14 residues. With 3 bases removed from V and 5 bases from J, the gap between germline ends came to 13 bases. The CDR3 spells CASSDPGVGTEAFF. The CDR3 DNA reads as TGTGCCAGCAGTGATCCGGGGGTAGGAACTGAAGCTTTCTTT.

The chain couples TRBV18 to TRBJ2-1, with 13 bases that match TRBD2. The CDR3 length is 15 residues. Germline CDR1 reads KGHSH; CDR2 reads LQKENI. J lost 6 bases, V lost 6 bases, and 5 bases had no gene match. The CDR3 sequence is CASSPGLAGSNEQFF. CDR3 DNA sequence: TGTGCCAGCTCGCCGGGACTAGCGGGGAGCAATGAGCAGTTCTTC.

This sequence joins TRBV18 and TRBJ1-6, with 7 bases matching TRBD1. CDR3 length equals 15 residues. CDR1 and CDR2 (germline): KGHSH, LQKENI. The junction had 5 bases not matched to a gene; V was cut back by 3 bases and J by 6 bases. CDR3 in amino acids: CASSPEGAGNSPLHF. The DNA for the CDR3 is TGTGCCAGCTCACCCGAGGGGGCGGGTAATTCACCCCTCCACTTT.

The chain links TRBV7-8 to TRBJ1-5; 7 positions agree with TRBD1. The CDR3 is 16 amino acids. V trimming: 0 bases; J trimming: 5 bases; junction bases outside the gene matches: 7. The germline gives CDR1 SGHVS, CDR2 FQNEAQ. CDR3 sequence (DNA): TGTGCCAGCAGCTTAGCTGAGACAGGGATTTATCAGCCCCAGCATTTT. It is translated as CASSLAETGIYQPQHF. The complete variable domain, with remaining parts taken from reference TRBV7-8 and TRBJ1-5, reads GAGVSQSPRYKVAKRGQDVALRCDPISGHVSLFWYQQALGQGPEFLTYFQNEAQLDKSGLPSDRFFAERPEGSVSTLKIQRTQQEDSAVYLCASSLAETGIYQPQHFGDGTRLSIL.

The chain links TRBV6-1 to TRBJ2-5; 9 bases agree with TRBD2. Germline-derived CDR1 and CDR2 are MNHNS and SASEGT. The junction had 1 base not matched to a gene; V was cut back by 0 bases and J by 5 bases. The CDR3 is 14 residues long. CDR3 in DNA: TGTGCCAGCAGTGAAGCGCGGGGGGGTGAGACCCAGTACTTC. Translated, it gives CASSEARGGETQYF.

The rearrangement links TRBV6-5 to TRBJ1-1; 10 bases map to TRBD1. Unmatched junction bases numbered 3, after V lost 6 bases and J lost 5 bases. Germline V gene lookup returns CDR1 MNHEY and CDR2 SVGAGI. There are 13 residues in the CDR3. The CDR3 sequence: CASRRDRGTEAFF. CDR3 nucleotides: TGTGCCAGCAGAAGGGACAGGGGAACTGAAGCTTTCTTT.

The V call is TRBV5-6, the J call TRBJ1-5; D perhaps matches TRBD1 (6 bases). V was shortened by 4 bases and J by 6 bases, with 17 bases between the two germline ends. This CDR3 spans 15 amino acids. Germline CDR1 and CDR2: SGHDT and YYEEEE. The CDR3 nucleotides read TGTGCCAGCAGCCTTCGAAGGGGGTCTCGTCAGCCCCAGCATTTT. This translates into CASSLRRGSRQPQHF.

This clone was detected a few times. The chain has TRBV9 and TRBJ2-1; D might be TRBD2 (5 bases). Germline V gene lookup returns CDR1 SGDLS and CDR2 YYNGEE. The V gene lost 5 bases and the J gene lost 4 bases, with 13 bases spanning the gap. The CDR3 has 14 residues. For the CDR3, the DNA is TGTGCCAGCAGTCGTAAGGGCGGGTACAATGAGCAGTTCTTC. It specifies CASSRKGGYNEQFF.

The rearrangement uses TRBV7-2 and TRBJ1-3; 9 positions match TRBD1. V lost 1 base to trimming and J lost 4 bases; unmatched junction nucleotides: 2. The CDR3 has 15 amino acids. CDR1 is SGHTA and CDR2 is FQGNSA in the germline V gene. This CDR3 reads CASSLDRGQGNTIYF. For the CDR3, the DNA is TGTGCCAGCAGCTTAGACAGGGGGCAAGGAAACACCATATATTTT.

This chain uses TRBV29-1 with TRBJ1-2, with D uncertain. V lost 5 bases and J 3 bases, leaving 19 bases between the germline ends. The CDR3 covers 15 residues. Germline V lookup: CDR1 SQVTM, CDR2 ANQGSEA. CDR3 sequence (DNA): TGCAGCGTTAGTCCCCGTGGTAGGAGCGACTATGGCTACACCTTC. It is translated as CSVSPRGRSDYGYTF.

A single count supports this clone. The chain employs TRBV11-2 and TRBJ2-5; 8 bases align to TRBD2. From germline, CDR1 is SGHAT and CDR2 FQNNGV. The CDR3 runs to 16 residues. Trimming at V came to 6 bases and at J to 5 bases, leaving 14 bases not matched to a gene. This CDR3 is CASRFPGRGEGETQYF. In nucleotides, the CDR3 is TGTGCCAGCAGATTCCCCGGGCGGGGGGAAGGGGAGACCCAGTACTTC.

The V gene is TRBV10-1, the J gene TRBJ2-3, with 9 bases that match TRBD2. CDR1 and CDR2 (germline): WNHNN, SYGVQD (reference sequence). With V trimmed by 0 bases and J by 3 bases, 4 bases remained unmatched. The CDR3 totals 16 residues. The CDR3 bases are TGCGCCAGCAGTGAGTCGAGGCGGGGGGGAACAGATACGCAGTATTTT. Translation: CASSESRRGGTDTQYF.

This chain connects TRBV18 to TRBJ2-1; D gene uncertain. The CDR3 has 16 residues. Looked up from germline, CDR1 is KGHSH and CDR2 is LQKENI. V was trimmed by 2 bases and J by 1 base, leaving 12 bases between them. CDR3 bases: TGTGCCAGCTCACCATATCCGCAGGATTCCTACAATGAGCAGTTCTTC. It translates to CASSPYPQDSYNEQFF.

The chain joins TRBV4-1 to TRBJ1-3; D unresolved. The CDR3 sequence is 17 residues long. V shed 1 base and J shed 0 bases, with 13 bases lying between them. Germline CDR1 reads MGHRA; CDR2 reads YSYEKL. CDR3 in amino acids: CASSQGRAGLSGNTIYF. DNA of the CDR3: TGCGCCAGCAGCCAAGGTCGGGCCGGACTCTCTGGAAACACCATATATTTT.

The chain combines TRBV13 with TRBJ1-1; D might be TRBD1 (6 bases). The CDR3 has 15 amino acids. The ends were cut back, 0 bases at V and 2 bases at J, with 10 bases in the middle. Looked up from germline, CDR1 is PRHDT and CDR2 is FYEKMQ (reference sequence). The CDR3 here is CASSLGQGLNTEAFF. DNA of the CDR3: TGTGCCAGCAGCTTAGGTCAGGGGCTAAACACTGAAGCTTTCTTT.

This chain connects TRBV27 to TRBJ2-7; TRBD2 matches at 12 bases. V shed 7 bases and J 4 bases; nucleotides not matched to a gene: 8. Germline V gene sequence: CDR1 MNHEY, CDR2 SMNVEV (reference sequence). This CDR3 is 15 amino acids long. The CDR3 protein is CASTIASGGAYEQYF. In DNA, the CDR3 is TGTGCCAGCACCATCGCTAGCGGGGGGGCATACGAGCAGTACTTC.

The rearrangement links TRBV10-3 to TRBJ1-3; 10 bases map to TRBD1. Losses at the gene ends were 6 bases for V and 5 bases for J; bases not matched to a gene: 10. CDR3 length: 16 amino acids. CDR1 ENHRY and CDR2 SYGVKD come from the germline V gene. CDR3: CAISPGQGIWRNTIYF. As DNA, the CDR3 is TGTGCCATCAGCCCGGGACAGGGGATTTGGCGAAACACCATATATTTT.

The V gene is TRBV20-1, the J gene TRBJ2-7; D may be TRBD1 (5 bases). Trimming left V 3 bases short and J 0 bases short, with 9 bases between. Germline values: CDR1 DFQATT, CDR2 SNEGSKA (reference sequence). CDR3 size: 13 residues. The CDR3 bases are TGCAGTGCTAGTAAAGGGGCCTCCTACGAGCAGTACTTC. Encoded protein: CSASKGASYEQYF.

The chain combines TRBV5-1 with TRBJ2-1; a possible D gene is TRBD2 (5 bases). Looked up from germline, CDR1 is SGHRS and CDR2 is YFSETQ. Trimming removed 4 bases from V and 0 bases from J, with 14 bases in between. There are 16 residues in the CDR3. CDR3 in amino acids: CASSALRASSYNEQFF. CDR3 nucleotides: TGCGCCAGCAGCGCCCTGAGGGCGAGCTCCTACAATGAGCAGTTCTTC.

The chain is built from TRBV6-5 and TRBJ1-1; D is unclear. Germline-derived CDR1 and CDR2 are MNHEY and SVGAGI. CDR3 length: 13 amino acids. The ends were cut back, 6 bases at V and 3 bases at J, with 11 bases in the middle. CDR3 sequence (DNA): TGTGCCAGCAGGGGAGGGAGATACACTGAAGCTTTCTTT. This codes for CASRGGRYTEAFF.

V is TRBV3-1 (or the pseudogene TRBV3-2) and J is TRBJ1-2, with no clear D. The length of the CDR3 is 13 residues. V lost 2 bases to trimming and J lost 2 bases, with 6 bases between them. The V gene's germline CDR1 is LGHDT and CDR2 YNNKEL (reference sequence). CDR3 sequence: CASSQQSNYGYTF. The CDR3 bases are TGTGCCAGCAGCCAACAGTCCAACTATGGCTACACCTTC.

The V gene is TRBV5-8, the J gene TRBJ1-4; 8 positions match TRBD1. The CDR3 sequence is 15 residues long. Germline V CDR1 and CDR2: SGHTS, YDEGEE. V was pared by 2 bases and J by 10 bases, with 10 bases of the junction left unmatched. CDR3 region: CASSFRTGTVRKLFF. In DNA form, the CDR3 reads TGTGCCAGCAGCTTCCGGACAGGGACTGTGAGAAAACTGTTTTTT.

This sequence joins TRBV10-2 and TRBJ2-3; the D gene is possibly TRBD2 (6 bases). The CDR3 is made up of 18 amino acids. With 3 bases removed from V and 2 bases from J, the gap between germline ends came to 21 bases. CDR1 WSHSY and CDR2 SAAADI come from the germline V gene. The CDR3 reads CASSELARGFPPTDTQYF. The CDR3 nucleotides are TGCGCCAGCAGTGAACTAGCTCGGGGATTCCCCCCCACAGATACGCAGTATTTT.

J is TRBJ1-4 and V is TRBV19, with D maybe TRBD1 (6 bases). The germline V and J ends were trimmed by 5 bases and 6 bases, with 19 bases remaining between them. This CDR3 is 16 amino acids long. Germline assignment: CDR1 LNHDA and CDR2 SQIVND (reference sequence). This CDR3 is CASSPDRTSGDEKLFF. The DNA for the CDR3 is TGTGCCAGTAGTCCCGACAGGACCTCAGGGGATGAAAAACTGTTTTTT.

The V gene is TRBV4-2, the J gene TRBJ1-1; TRBD1 is a possible D gene (6 bases). The CDR3 covers 21 residues. V lost 4 bases and J 1 base, leaving 31 bases between the germline ends. Germline V gene lookup returns CDR1 LGHNA and CDR2 YNFKEQ. In DNA form, the CDR3 reads TGTGCCAGCAGCCCAAACTTACCGACCCTAAGGCGGCAGGGGAAGAACACTGAAGCTTTCTTT. Protein sequence: CASSPNLPTLRRQGKNTEAFF.